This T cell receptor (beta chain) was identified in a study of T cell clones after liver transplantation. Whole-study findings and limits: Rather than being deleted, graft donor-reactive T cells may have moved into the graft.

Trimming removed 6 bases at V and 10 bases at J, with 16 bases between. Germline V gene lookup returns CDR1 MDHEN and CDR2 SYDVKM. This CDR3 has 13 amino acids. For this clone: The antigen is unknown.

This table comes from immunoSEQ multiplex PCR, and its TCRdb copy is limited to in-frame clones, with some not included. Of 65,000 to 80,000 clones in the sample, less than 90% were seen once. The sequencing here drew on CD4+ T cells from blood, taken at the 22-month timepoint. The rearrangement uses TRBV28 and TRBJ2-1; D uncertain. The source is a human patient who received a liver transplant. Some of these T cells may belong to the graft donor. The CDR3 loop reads CASRDPLAWEQFF. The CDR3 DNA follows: TGTGCCAGCAGGGACCCACTGGCTTGGGAGCAGTTCTTC.